This T cell receptor (beta chain) was sequenced during a study of neurological immune-mediated disorders. This clonotype was found many times. Antigen unknown. Broader study findings: The study found no CDR3 amino acid sequences shared by expanded clones across subjects, suggesting private repertoires in all groups.

TCRdb re-analysed the 5' RACE reads in MiXCR, keeping a single row per CDR3 protein. The repertoire holds 87,000 or so distinct CDR3 sequences, around 3.3% seen once, with approximately 5.9% in the top ten. CDR3 length: 15 residues. Germline-derived CDR1 and CDR2 are SGHAT and FQNNGV. Between the trimmed V and J ends, which lost 0 bases and 0 bases, there was a span of 6 bases. Sequencing used PBMCs. The J gene is TRBJ1-3, the V gene TRBV11-2, with D tentatively TRBD1 (5 bases). This clonotype originated in a woman under 30 with multiple sclerosis. The CDR3 coding sequence is TGTGCCAGCAGCTTAGAACAGGTCTCTGGAAACACCATATATTTT. Translated, it gives CASSLEQVSGNTIYF. Supplemented by reference TRBV11-2 and TRBJ1-3, the full variable domain reads EAGVAQSPRYKIIEKRQSVAFWCNPISGHATLYWYQQILGQGPKLLIQFQNNGVVDDSQLPKDRFSAERLKGVDSTLKIQPAKLEDSAVYLCASSLEQVSGNTIYFGEGSWLTVV.